Each of the 20 T cell receptor beta chains below was sequenced from the same sample in a study of human thymus T cells. Some clones are missing from TCRdb's copy, which holds only in-frame ones; the method was immunoSEQ multiplex PCR. The sample holds some 120,000 clones, around 94% seen once. The study used thymus tissue resected during corrective heart surgery. Sequencing was performed on thymus tissue. Source of these receptors: a boy in the first two years of life with a congenital heart defect but otherwise immunologically healthy.

CDR3 coding DNA: TGTGCCAGCAGTTCCCAGGGGGTAGGGCAGCCCCAGCATTTT. Protein sequence: CASSSQGVGQPQHF. The genes are TRBV25-1 and TRBJ1-5; 7 bases line up with TRBD1. The CDR3 consists of 14 residues. CDR1 is MGHDK, CDR2 SYGVNS, per germline. Germline trimming cut 5 bases from V and 7 bases from J; bases unmatched to any gene: 8.

J is TRBJ1-6 and V is TRBV4-2; D remains ambiguous. Germline V gives CDR1 LGHNA, CDR2 YNFKEQ. The CDR3 has 12 residues. The V and J ends lost 4 bases and 5 bases respectively, with 3 bases between them. CDR3 nucleotide sequence: TGTGCCAGCAGCCGAAATAATTCACCCCTCCACTTT. Protein sequence: CASSRNNSPLHF.

This clone was seen just once. This chain connects TRBV5-6 to TRBJ2-1; maybe TRBD1 (5 bases). Trimming took 1 base from V and 9 from J, leaving 20 bases between them. CDR1 is SGHDT, CDR2 YYEEEE, per germline. CDR3 length: 16 amino acids. CDR3 residues: CASSLSQGPTNLEQFF. Here the CDR3 DNA reads TGTGCCAGCAGCTTGAGTCAGGGTCCTACAAACCTTGAGCAGTTCTTC.

The chain uses TRBV28 and TRBJ1-5, with TRBD1 matching over 9 bases. J gave up 0 bases and V 6 bases, and 12 bases lay outside the gene matches. CDR1 and CDR2 from the germline V gene are MDHEN and SYDVKM. This CDR3 contains 18 residues. CDR3 sequence (DNA): TGTGCCAGCAGGCCCGGGACAGGGCCTCCCTCTAGCAATCAGCCCCAGCATTTT. Translated, it gives CASRPGTGPPSSNQPQHF.

The chain uses TRBV6-6 and TRBJ2-3, with D maybe TRBD2 (6 bases). CDR3 size: 15 residues. The V gene's germline CDR1 is MNHNY and CDR2 SVGAGI (reference sequence). Trimming stripped 1 base from V and 2 bases from J, with 10 bases between. The CDR3 DNA is TGTGCCAGCAGTTACTGGGCGGGGACCACAGATACGCAGTATTTT. The encoded protein is CASSYWAGTTDTQYF.

This clone was recorded a few times. V is TRBV7-2 and J is TRBJ2-7; D uncertain. Germline V gives CDR1 SGHTA, CDR2 FQGNSA. Trimming cost V 3 bases and J 7 bases, with 13 bases left between them. CDR3 length: 13 residues. CDR3 nucleotide sequence: TGTGCCAGCAGCTTTAGAACAGACCTTGAGCAGTACTTC. It translates to CASSFRTDLEQYF.

This clone was observed a few times. The chain combines TRBV4-1 with TRBJ1-2; D is undetermined. Germline V CDR1 and CDR2: MGHRA, YSYEKL. V lost 0 bases, J lost 6 bases, and 8 bases lay in between. There are 13 residues in the CDR3. The CDR3 bases are TGCGCCAGCAGCCAAGACCACCCACATGGCTACACCTTC. It is translated as CASSQDHPHGYTF.

This clone has only one observation. This chain uses TRBV5-4 with TRBJ2-3; 9 bases fit TRBD2. Germline V gives CDR1 SGHNT, CDR2 YYREEE (reference sequence). J was trimmed by 4 bases and V by 2 bases; bases with no gene match: 8. The CDR3 is made up of 16 amino acids. CDR3 region: CASSLRAGGNPDTQYF. The CDR3, as DNA: TGTGCCAGCAGCTTAAGAGCGGGGGGAAACCCAGATACGCAGTATTTT.

The CDR3 region is CASSLDRGPHNEQFF. As DNA, the CDR3 is TGCGCCAGCAGCTTGGACAGGGGGCCCCACAATGAGCAGTTCTTC. The rearrangement links TRBV5-1 to TRBJ2-1; 9 bases are shared with TRBD1. The CDR3 consists of 15 residues. V dropped 0 bases and J dropped 5; count of bases not matched to a gene: 3. Germline loops: CDR1 SGHRS, CDR2 YFSETQ. The full variable domain, with the rest looked up from reference TRBV5-1 and TRBJ2-1, is KAGVTQTPRYLIKTRGQQVTLSCSPISGHRSVSWYQQTPGQGLQFLFEYFSETQRNKGNFPGRFSGRQFSNSRSEMNVSTLELGDSALYLCASSLDRGPHNEQFFGPGTRLTVL.

J is TRBJ2-5 and V is TRBV28; 7 nucleotides align to TRBD2. The germline CDR1 and CDR2 sequences are MDHEN and SYDVKM. With V trimmed by 0 bases and J by 1 base, 5 bases remained unmatched. This CDR3 comprises 16 residues. CDR3 region: CASSLWRGLPQETQYF. The CDR3 DNA sequence: TGTGCCAGCAGTTTATGGCGGGGACTACCCCAAGAGACCCAGTACTTC.

This sequence joins TRBV5-3 and TRBJ2-2; possibly TRBD1 for D (6 bases). TRBV5-3 is marked as an open reading frame, function uncertain. This CDR3 region has 17 residues. V gave up 0 bases and J gave up 4 bases, with 16 bases separating them. The CDR3 region is CARSLEVGRGPTGELFF. CDR3 bases: TGTGCCAGAAGCTTGGAGGTCGGCAGGGGCCCCACCGGGGAGCTGTTTTTT.

The rearrangement links TRBV6-1 to TRBJ1-2; no clear D gene. Per germline, CDR1 MNHNS and CDR2 SASEGT. The ends were cut back, 4 bases at V and 3 bases at J, with 15 bases in the middle. The CDR3 is made up of 15 amino acids. The CDR3 protein is CASSVQSTFDYGYTF. CDR3 nucleotides: TGTGCCAGCAGTGTACAATCGACCTTTGACTATGGCTACACCTTC.

The rearrangement joins TRBV4-1 to TRBJ2-7, with 7 bases lining up with TRBD1. The germline CDR1 and CDR2 sequences are MGHRA and YSYEKL. The CDR3 runs to 15 residues. V was clipped by 1 base and J by 5 bases; unmatched bases: 8. DNA for the CDR3: TGCGCCAGCAGCCAAGCGACAGGGCGCAGCAACGAGCAGTACTTC. Its protein is CASSQATGRSNEQYF.

The genes are TRBV28 and TRBJ1-6, with 8 bases that match TRBD1. V shed 4 bases, J shed 10 bases, and the junction held 6 bases outside the gene matches. In germline, CDR1 is MDHEN, CDR2 SYDVKM. The CDR3 runs 14 residues. The CDR3 is CASSSTGAGSPLHF. The CDR3 DNA is TGTGCCAGCAGTTCGACAGGGGCAGGATCACCCCTCCACTTT.

This clone was detected once. The chain recombines TRBV28 with TRBJ2-7; D unresolved. CDR3 size: 13 residues. V gave up 3 bases and J gave up 3 bases, with 9 bases separating them. Germline V lookup: CDR1 MDHEN, CDR2 SYDVKM. The CDR3 nucleotides read TGTGCCAGCAGTTTTGGTCCATTCTACGAGCAGTACTTC. Its translation: CASSFGPFYEQYF.

The V call is TRBV7-9, the J call TRBJ2-2; a weak D match, TRBD2 (5 bases). Germline CDR1 reads SEHNR; CDR2 reads FQNEAQ (reference sequence). This CDR3 has 16 residues. V lost 5 bases, J lost 5 bases, and 18 bases lay in between. The CDR3 coding sequence is TGTGCCAGCAGCCTAGTCTGGCGGGCGCGGACCGGGGAGCTGTTTTTT. Amino acids: CASSLVWRARTGELFF. Full variable domain (remainder filled in from reference TRBV7-9 and TRBJ2-2): DTGVSQNPRHKITKRGQNVTFRCDPISEHNRLYWYRQTLGQGPEFLTYFQNEAQLEKSRLLSDRFSAERPKGSFSTLEIQRTEQGDSAMYLCASSLVWRARTGELFFGEGSRLTVL.

The rearrangement joins TRBV6-1 to TRBJ2-5, with 11 bases that match TRBD1. Per the germline V gene, CDR1 is MNHNS and CDR2 is SASEGT. This CDR3 region has 16 residues. The V segment lost 3 bases and the J segment 1 base; nucleotides outside the gene matches: 4. This chain's CDR3 is CASSDNGQGAQETQYF. The CDR3 DNA reads TGTGCCAGCAGTGATAACGGACAGGGGGCCCAAGAGACCCAGTACTTC.

This clone was picked up a small number of times. The V call is TRBV28, the J call TRBJ1-6; D perhaps matches TRBD1 (6 bases). The CDR3 is made up of 11 amino acids. V shed 3 bases and J shed 16 bases, with 10 bases lying between them. Per the germline V gene, CDR1 is MDHEN and CDR2 is SYDVKM. CDR3 sequence: CASSFGGSLHF. CDR3 DNA sequence: TGTGCCAGCAGTTTTGGGGGCTCGCTCCACTTT.

This clone was recorded once. The chain employs TRBV4-1 and TRBJ2-1; D is unresolved. Germline CDR1 is MGHRA and CDR2 is YSYEKL. The CDR3 has 12 residues. V lost 5 bases to trimming and J lost 7 bases, with 9 bases between them. CDR3 in amino acids: CASSNHGNEQFF. DNA of the CDR3: TGCGCCAGCAGCAACCACGGGAATGAGCAGTTCTTC.

This clone appeared a single time. Here the CDR3 reads CASSLKLETITNSPLHF. The CDR3 DNA sequence: TGTGCCAGCAGCTTAAAACTTGAGACGATCACTAATTCACCCCTCCACTTT. The V gene is TRBV7-2, the J gene TRBJ1-6; unclear D gene. The length of the CDR3 is 17 residues. Trimming pared 2 bases from V and 6 bases from J, leaving 17 bases between. Germline CDR1 reads SGHTA; CDR2 reads FQGNSA.